This T cell receptor (beta chain) was retrieved from a study of Graves' ophthalmopathy and Graves' hyperthyroidism. RNA transcripts yielded amplified TCR beta CDR3 regions. In the first round, RT-PCR was carried out with HTBI primers, and a multiplex PCR formed the second round. A single record per CDR3 protein comes from TCRdb applying MiXCR to the multiplex PCR reads. The table has a few hundred thousand distinct CDR3 sequences, about 40% seen once. This CDR3 is 14 amino acids long. The germline gives CDR1 SGHVT, CDR2 SQSDAQ. With V trimmed by 6 bases and J by 4 bases, 3 bases remained unmatched. The chain employs TRBV7-4 and TRBJ2-5; 12 bases agree with TRBD1. The clonotype comes from an adult man with Graves' hyperthyroidism. Sequenced: peripheral blood or thyroid tissue (not recorded which). In DNA, the CDR3 is TGTGCCAGCAGACGGGACAGGGGGCGAGAGACCCAGTACTTC. This translates into CASRRDRGRETQYF. The full variable domain, its missing parts supplied by reference TRBV7-4 and TRBJ2-5, is GAGVSQSPRYKVAKRGRDVALRCDSISGHVTLYWYRQTLGQGSEVLTYSQSDAQRDKSGRPSGRFSAERPERSVSTLKIQRTEQGDSAVYLCASRRDRGRETQYFGPGTRLLVL.